This T cell receptor (delta chain) was observed in a study of gamma-delta chains in newborns, infants, children (dated by TCRdb to between 2018 and 2020). A note on the overall study: In the study title, it is stated that polyclonal expansion of innate gammadelta T cells is driven by microbial exposure immediately after birth. How innate gammadelta T cell populations in human newborns were shaped by microbial exposure immediately after birth was investigated in the study.

Taking its sample share into account, this clone is medium-sized (0.01 to 0.1%). The specificity of this receptor is unknown. No base quality information exists; no much larger clone differs at one position. TCRdb shows the sequencer as Illumina MiSeq. Via CATT, TCRdb reprocessed the public reads, and rows with identical DNA were then joined. The sample records about 9,200 delta-chain clones, 22% of which are singletons. The ten largest clones capture about 4.5% of the sample. Reading the germline V gene gives CDR1 TSWWSYY and CDR2 QGS. V and J are trimmed by 4 bases and 0 bases, and the gene matches miss 17 bases of the junction. The CDR3 starts with the cysteine, ends with the phenylalanine, and has 21 residues. Just CDR3 DNA is preserved here, 63 bases in frame from base 1.

The receptor was isolated from a child who was a newborn, infant or young child, either healthy, febrile or measles-vaccinated (not recorded which). Sample: blood. The chain joins TRDV1 to TRDJ2, with 10 bases aligning to TRDD3. The DNA reads TGTGCTCTTGGGGGATTCCTTTACTGGGGGATGGTCCCAGCTTTGACAGCACAACTCTTCTTT. The encoded protein is CALGGFLYWGMVPALTAQLFF.